Below, 14 T cell receptor beta chains from the same sample are listed, as sequenced in a study of T-cell reconstitution after alpha-beta-depleted transplantation in children. The TCRbeta library was prepared with unique molecular identifiers. Using its own MiXCR run on the PCR reads, TCRdb lists one record per CDR3 protein. This sample has 110,000 or so distinct CDR3 sequences, with about 6% found just once. The sequences come from PBMCs, mostly from graft donor cells, collected 360 days after TCRalphabeta/CD19-depleted stem cell transplant. Receptor source: a male patient under 10 years old who had a stem cell transplant for acute lymphoblastic leukemia, so the T cells may come from the graft donor.

This chain links TRBV7-9 with TRBJ2-3, with D maybe TRBD2 (5 bases). The CDR3 has 13 residues. Germline CDR1 reads SEHNR; CDR2 reads FQNEAQ (reference sequence). The ends were cut back, 5 bases at V and 3 bases at J, with 9 bases in the middle. The CDR3 loop reads CASSPGETDTQYF. The CDR3 DNA reads TGTGCCAGCAGCCCCGGGGAGACAGATACGCAGTATTTT.

This clonotype has ten or more counts. The chain employs TRBV12-3 or TRBV12-4 and TRBJ1-4; 10 bases align to TRBD1. This CDR3 region has 14 residues. V dropped 6 bases and J dropped 9; count of bases not matched to a gene: 7. CDR3 region: CASRPGQGFQKLFF. CDR3 in DNA: TGTGCCAGCAGGCCGGGACAGGGGTTTCAAAAACTGTTTTTT.

This clonotype has a count of ten or more. This CDR3 is CASSFFRTVGTEAFF. The CDR3 nucleotides read TGTGCCAGCAGTTTTTTTAGGACAGTGGGCACTGAAGCTTTCTTT. The V gene is TRBV12-3 or TRBV12-4, the J gene TRBJ1-1; TRBD1 is a possible D gene (6 bases). This CDR3 has 15 amino acids. Trimming pared 3 bases from V and 4 bases from J, leaving 15 bases between.

This clonotype was observed a handful of times. This chain connects TRBV7-2 to TRBJ2-5; either TRBD1 or TRBD2 may fit D (5 bases each). The germline V and J ends were trimmed by 7 bases and 7 bases, with 16 bases remaining between them. Germline CDR1 SGHTA, CDR2 FQGNSA. The CDR3 length is 13 residues. Written as DNA, the CDR3 is TGTGCCAGCACCCGGGGCGTGGTGTGGACCCAGTACTTC. Translated, it gives CASTRGVVWTQYF.

This clonotype was counted a few times. The chain couples TRBV6-1 to TRBJ2-7, with D tentatively TRBD1 or TRBD2 (5 bases each). The CDR3 sequence is 16 residues long. V was trimmed by 2 bases and J by 4 bases, leaving 18 bases between them. Germline V lookup: CDR1 MNHNS, CDR2 SASEGT. The CDR3 nucleotides read TGTGCCAGCAGTGAATCATCCCCTCTTGGGGGTTACGAGCAGTACTTC. It is translated as CASSESSPLGGYEQYF.

The CDR3 spells CAISASGTGRGTGELFF. In nucleotides, the CDR3 is TGTGCCATCAGTGCATCCGGGACAGGGAGGGGCACCGGGGAGCTGTTTTTT. V is TRBV10-3 and J is TRBJ2-2; 9 nucleotides agree with TRBD1. Germline CDR1 ENHRY, CDR2 SYGVKD. The CDR3 loop spans 17 amino acids. The V and J ends lost 4 bases and 4 bases, in that order; junction bases with no gene match: 10.

This clonotype was detected ten times or more. The rearrangement uses TRBV29-1 and TRBJ1-3; D is perhaps TRBD1 (6 bases). This CDR3 is 13 amino acids long. Trimming stripped 3 bases from V and 4 bases from J, with 10 bases between. The germline gives CDR1 SQVTM, CDR2 ANQGSEA. The CDR3 nucleotides are TGCAGCGTTGATCTGGGGGCAGGAAACACCATATATTTT. It codes for CSVDLGAGNTIYF.

Many counts were recorded for this clonotype. This chain uses TRBV24-1 with TRBJ1-2, with 8 bases matching TRBD1. The trim removed 7 bases at V and 1 base at J, leaving 4 bases unmatched. Per germline, CDR1 KGHDR and CDR2 SFDVKD. The CDR3 is 14 amino acids. The CDR3 loop reads CATSDRGVNYGYTF. In nucleotides, the CDR3 is TGTGCCACCAGCGACAGGGGCGTTAACTATGGCTACACCTTC.

This clonotype has at least ten counts. The chain couples TRBV6-5 to TRBJ2-3, with D unclear. V shed 0 bases and J shed 2 bases, with 12 bases lying between them. CDR1 is MNHEY, CDR2 SVGAGI, per germline. CDR3 size: 16 residues. CDR3 DNA: TGTGCCAGCAGTTACTCGGAAATATTCATCACAGATACGCAGTATTTT. It encodes CASSYSEIFITDTQYF.

This clonotype appeared many times. The J gene is TRBJ1-2, the V gene TRBV9; 9 nucleotides align to TRBD1. This CDR3 is built from 16 residues. V gave up 4 bases and J gave up 6 bases; unmatched junction bases: 13. Germline V gene data show CDR1 as SGDLS and CDR2 as YYNGEE. The CDR3 spells CASSSRTGEAVDGYTF. For the CDR3, the DNA is TGTGCCAGCAGCTCGAGGACAGGGGAGGCGGTTGATGGCTACACCTTC.

The table lists this clonotype with many counts. The rearrangement links TRBV2 to TRBJ2-1, with 9 positions matching TRBD2. In germline, CDR1 is SNHLY, CDR2 FYNNEI. Trimming cost V 6 bases and J 3 bases; bases outside gene matches: 12. This CDR3 contains 17 residues. As DNA, the CDR3 is TGTGCCAGCAGCCCTGAGGTAGCGGGAGAGGACTACAATGAGCAGTTCTTC. It specifies CASSPEVAGEDYNEQFF.

The sample holds many counts of this clonotype. CDR3: CASSFASGHGHEQYF. The CDR3 DNA is TGTGCCAGCAGTTTCGCGTCCGGACATGGCCACGAGCAGTACTTC. The rearrangement uses TRBV6-2 or TRBV6-3 and TRBJ2-7; D possibly corresponds to TRBD1 (5 bases). From germline, CDR1 is MNHEY and CDR2 SVGEGT. V shed 4 bases and J shed 5 bases, with 18 bases lying between them. The CDR3 is 15 amino acids.

This clonotype was recorded at least ten times. The genes are TRBV7-2 and TRBJ2-1; no reliable D call. CDR1 is SGHTA and CDR2 is FQGNSA in the germline V gene. The CDR3 spans 14 residues. V gave up 3 bases and J gave up 0 bases, with 6 bases separating them. CDR3 sequence: CASSLRSSYNEQFF. CDR3 DNA: TGTGCCAGCAGCTTGCGCAGCTCCTACAATGAGCAGTTCTTC.

This clonotype was recorded a few times. Here the CDR3 reads CASSVGGQGTSTDTQYF. As DNA, the CDR3 is TGTGCCAGCAGCGTAGGAGGACAGGGAACAAGCACAGATACGCAGTATTTT. J is TRBJ2-3 and V is TRBV9, with 8 bases aligning to TRBD1. The V and J ends lost 0 bases and 0 bases, in that order; junction bases with no gene match: 6. The CDR3 totals 17 residues. Germline assignment: CDR1 SGDLS and CDR2 YYNGEE.